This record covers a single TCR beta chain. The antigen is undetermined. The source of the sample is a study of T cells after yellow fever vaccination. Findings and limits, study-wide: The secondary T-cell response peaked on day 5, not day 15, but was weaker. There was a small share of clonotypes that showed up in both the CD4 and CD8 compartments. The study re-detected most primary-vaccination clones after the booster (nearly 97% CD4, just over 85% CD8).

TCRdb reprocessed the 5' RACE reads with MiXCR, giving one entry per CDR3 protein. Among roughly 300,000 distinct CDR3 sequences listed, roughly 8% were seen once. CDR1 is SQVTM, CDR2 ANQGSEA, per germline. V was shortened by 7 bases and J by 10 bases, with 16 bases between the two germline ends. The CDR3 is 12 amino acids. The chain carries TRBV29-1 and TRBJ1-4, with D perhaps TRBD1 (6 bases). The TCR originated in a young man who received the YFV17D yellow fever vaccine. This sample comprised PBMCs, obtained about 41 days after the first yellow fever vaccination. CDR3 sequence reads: CSGMTGLRKLFF. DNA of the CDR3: TGCAGCGGGATGACAGGCCTCAGAAAACTGTTTTTT.